Below, one TCR beta chain is given with its context. At the deep level, the assay was run. Every subset's genomic DNA went evenly onto several immunoSEQ plates. The quantity of DNA used in unsorted PBMC replicate PCRs was approximately 300 ng, corresponding to some 31,000 T cell genomes. TCRdb's table, derived via immunoSEQ multiplex PCR, lists solely in-frame clones and lacks some. The repertoire holds about 490,000 clones, over 70% seen once, with roughly 13% in the top ten. Unsorted samples used approximately 99 million PBMCs for genomic DNA. This specimen comes from a study of shared clonotypes between healthy human individuals. There are 15 residues in the CDR3. Per germline, CDR1 SGHDT and CDR2 YYEEEE. V shed 2 bases and J shed 3 bases, with 14 bases lying between them.

Sequencing was performed on PBMCs. The rearrangement joins TRBV5-6 to TRBJ1-2, with a tentative D call TRBD1 (6 bases). The TCR comes from a woman in her 40s in good health. Some clones in this sample may be carry-over from other donors' samples. In DNA form, the CDR3 reads TGTGCCAGCAGCTTCTCCGGGGGCTTCGACTATGGCTACACCTTC. Translated, it gives CASSFSGGFDYGYTF. Filled out from reference TRBV5-6 and TRBJ1-2, the complete variable domain reads DAGVTQSPTHLIKTRGQQVTLRCSPKSGHDTVSWYQQALGQGPQFIFQYYEEEERQRGNFPDRFSGHQFPNYSSELNVNALLLGDSALYLCASSFSGGFDYGYTFGSGTRLTVV.